This note documents a single TCR beta chain sequence. These data come from a study of blood T cells in healthy people across ages. Sample-barcoded 5' priming and a J-beta primer mix drove a second PCR of about 7 to 12 cycles. The authors tagged each cDNA molecule using a template-switch adaptor with 12 random nucleotides. TCRdb fed the 5' RACE reads into MiXCR, producing one record per CDR3 protein. The repertoire holds about 650,000 distinct CDR3 sequences, with approximately 29% as singletons. V lost 3 bases to trimming and J lost 8 bases; unmatched junction nucleotides: 9. CDR3 length: 13 amino acids. The germline V gene has CDR1 DFQATT and CDR2 SNEGSKA (reference sequence).

This TCR was sampled from a woman at least 80 years old in good health. The gene calls are TRBV20-1 and TRBJ1-2, with TRBD1 identical over 7 bases. Input material: blood. CDR3 bases: TGCAGTGCTAGGGGAACAGGGGACTGGGGCTACACCTTC. Translation: CSARGTGDWGYTF.